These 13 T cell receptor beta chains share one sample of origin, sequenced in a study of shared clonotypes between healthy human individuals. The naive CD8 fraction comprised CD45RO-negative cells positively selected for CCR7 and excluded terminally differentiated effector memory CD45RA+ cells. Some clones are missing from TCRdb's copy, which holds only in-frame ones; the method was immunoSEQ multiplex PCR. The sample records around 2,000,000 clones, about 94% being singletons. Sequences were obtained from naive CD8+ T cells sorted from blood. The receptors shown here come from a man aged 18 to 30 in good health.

The CDR3: CASRHRTGSDYGYTF. CDR3 DNA: TGTGCCAGCAGACACCGGACAGGGTCGGACTATGGCTACACCTTC. The chain combines TRBV28 with TRBJ1-2; 8 bases are a match to TRBD1. J was trimmed by 3 bases and V by 6 bases; bases with no gene match: 9. The CDR3 totals 15 residues. Germline values: CDR1 MDHEN, CDR2 SYDVKM.

Here the CDR3 reads CAISETTLGSGNNEQFF. CDR3 nucleotide sequence: TGTGCCATCAGTGAAACGACTCTAGGCTCAGGGAACAATGAGCAGTTCTTC. The rearrangement links TRBV10-3 to TRBJ2-1; D is possibly TRBD1 (5 bases). The germline V gene has CDR1 ENHRY and CDR2 SYGVKD. The ends were cut back, 3 bases at V and 5 bases at J, with 20 bases in the middle. The CDR3 has 17 amino acids.

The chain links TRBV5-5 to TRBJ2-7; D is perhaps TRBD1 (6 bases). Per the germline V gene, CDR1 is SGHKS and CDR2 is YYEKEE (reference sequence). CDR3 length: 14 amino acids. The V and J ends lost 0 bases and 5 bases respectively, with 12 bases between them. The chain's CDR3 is CASSLVAGDHEQYF. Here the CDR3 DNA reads TGTGCCAGCAGCTTGGTGGCAGGGGACCACGAGCAGTACTTC. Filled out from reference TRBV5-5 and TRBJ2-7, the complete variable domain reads DAGVTQSPTHLIKTRGQQVTLRCSPISGHKSVSWYQQVLGQGPQFIFQYYEKEERGRGNFPDRFSARQFPNYSSELNVNALLLGDSALYLCASSLVAGDHEQYFGPGTRLTVT.

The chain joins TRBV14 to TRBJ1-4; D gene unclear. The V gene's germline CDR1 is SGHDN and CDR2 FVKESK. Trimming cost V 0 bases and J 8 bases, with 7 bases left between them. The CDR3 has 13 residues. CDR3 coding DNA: TGTGCCAGCAGCCAAGAAGTTGGGGAAAAACTGTTTTTT. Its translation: CASSQEVGEKLFF.

The CDR3 nucleotides are TGTGCCACCAGCCCAGGGAACACCGGGGAGCTGTTTTTT. This sequence encodes CATSPGNTGELFF. This chain uses TRBV15 with TRBJ2-2, with unresolved D. Looked up from germline, CDR1 is LNHNV and CDR2 is YYDKDF (reference sequence). Trimming left V 5 bases short and J 1 base short, with 5 bases between. There are 13 residues in the CDR3.

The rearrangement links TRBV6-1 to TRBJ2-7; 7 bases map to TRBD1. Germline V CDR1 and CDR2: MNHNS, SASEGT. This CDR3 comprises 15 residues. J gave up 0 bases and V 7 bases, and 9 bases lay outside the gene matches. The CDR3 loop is CASTISQGFSYEQYF. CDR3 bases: TGTGCCAGCACAATCTCACAGGGGTTCTCCTACGAGCAGTACTTC.

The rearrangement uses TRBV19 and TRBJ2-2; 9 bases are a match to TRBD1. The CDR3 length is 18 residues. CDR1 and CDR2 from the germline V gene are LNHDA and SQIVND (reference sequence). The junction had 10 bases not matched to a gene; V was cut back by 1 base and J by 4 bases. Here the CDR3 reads CASSIGTGDYAGTGELFF. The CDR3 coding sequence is TGTGCCAGTAGTATAGGGACAGGGGATTACGCGGGCACCGGGGAGCTGTTTTTT.

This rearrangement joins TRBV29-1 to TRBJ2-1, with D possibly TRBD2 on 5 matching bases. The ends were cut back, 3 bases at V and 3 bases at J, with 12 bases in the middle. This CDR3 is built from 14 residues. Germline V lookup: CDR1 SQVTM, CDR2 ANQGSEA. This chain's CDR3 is CSVEGLAYYNEQFF. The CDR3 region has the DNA TGCAGCGTTGAGGGTCTAGCTTACTACAATGAGCAGTTCTTC.

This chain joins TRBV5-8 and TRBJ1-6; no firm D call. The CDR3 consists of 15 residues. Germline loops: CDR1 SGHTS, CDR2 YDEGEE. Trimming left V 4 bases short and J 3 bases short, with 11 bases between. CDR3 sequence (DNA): TGTGCCAGCAGCCGAGGACCGAACTATAATTCACCCCTCCACTTT. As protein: CASSRGPNYNSPLHF.

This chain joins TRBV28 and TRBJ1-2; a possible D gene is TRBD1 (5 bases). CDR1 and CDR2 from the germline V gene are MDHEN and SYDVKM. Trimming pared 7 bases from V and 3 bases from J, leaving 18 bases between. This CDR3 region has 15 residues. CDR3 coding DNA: TGTGCCAGCACCTCCCGAACGGGGCAATACTATGGCTACACCTTC. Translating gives CASTSRTGQYYGYTF.

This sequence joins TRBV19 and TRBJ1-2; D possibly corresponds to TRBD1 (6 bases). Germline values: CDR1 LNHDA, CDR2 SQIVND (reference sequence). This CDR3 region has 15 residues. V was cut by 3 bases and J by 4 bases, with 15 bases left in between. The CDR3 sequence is CASSIVHGQFYGYTF. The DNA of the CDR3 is TGTGCCAGTAGTATTGTGCATGGACAGTTCTATGGCTACACCTTC. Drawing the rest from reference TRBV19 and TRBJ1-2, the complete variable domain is DGGITQSPKYLFRKEGQNVTLSCEQNLNHDAMYWYRQDPGQGLRLIYYSQIVNDFQKGDIAEGYSVSREKKESFPLTVTSAQKNPTAFYLCASSIVHGQFYGYTFGSGTRLTVV.

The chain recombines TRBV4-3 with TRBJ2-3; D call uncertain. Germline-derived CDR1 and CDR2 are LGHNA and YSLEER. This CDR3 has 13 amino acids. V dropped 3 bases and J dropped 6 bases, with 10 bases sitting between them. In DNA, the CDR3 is TGCGCCAGCAGCCACAGTGGCTCGGATACGCAGTATTTT. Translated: CASSHSGSDTQYF.

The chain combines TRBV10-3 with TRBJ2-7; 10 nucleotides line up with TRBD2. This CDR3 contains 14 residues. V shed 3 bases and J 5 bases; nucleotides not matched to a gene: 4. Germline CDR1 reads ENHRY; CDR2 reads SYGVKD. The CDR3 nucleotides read TGTGCCATCAGTGAAAAGCGGGGGGGAGACGAGCAGTACTTC. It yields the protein CAISEKRGGDEQYF.